The subject of this entry is one T cell receptor (beta chain). The antigen remains undetermined. This sample was included in a study of CD8+ T cells in alopecia areata. Study details: Each day, treated patients took oral tofacitinib twice, at 5 to 10 mg per dose. Patients in the study were on tofacitinib for 6 to 18 months, then off it for 6 months.

Study-wide results and limits: Normal skin contains resident alphabeta T cells, and these are also sequenced in scalp samples.

cDNA serving as the sequencing template came from extracted, reverse transcribed RNA. Assay used: immunoSEQ multiplex PCR; TCRdb lists only in-frame clones, some missing. Of about 140,000 clones listed, around 49% are singletons. Germline values: CDR1 GTSNPN, CDR2 SVGIG (reference sequence). There are 15 residues in the CDR3. Trimming took off 7 bases at V and 3 bases at J, with 19 bases between the two ends. Specimen: CD4+ T cells sorted from blood, collected at week 0. The receptor comes from a human donor with alopecia areata. The chain links TRBV30 to TRBJ2-1; a weak D match, TRBD2 (5 bases). The CDR3 loop reads CALSRETGFYNEQFF. As DNA, the CDR3 is TGTGCCTTATCTAGGGAGACCGGATTCTACAATGAGCAGTTCTTC.